Here is one T cell receptor beta chain with its context. In the PCR, 60 Vbeta and 13 Jbeta primers were used. Data came from immunoSEQ multiplex PCR; TCRdb stores just in-frame clones and leaves some out. The sample has under 130,000 clones; roughly 80% are singletons. The data were obtained in a study of cytomegalovirus exposure and HLA in healthy donors. V dropped 5 bases and J dropped 6; count of bases not matched to a gene: 18. The germline CDR1 and CDR2 sequences are SGHVS and FQNEAQ. CDR3 length equals 18 residues. The J gene is TRBJ2-1, the V gene TRBV7-8, with TRBD2 matching over 8 bases. The TCR comes from a female donor in good health and CMV-seropositive. Sequencing was performed on PBMCs. The CDR3 DNA reads as TGTGCCAGCAGCCAACGGGCTGGGCCGGGGGGGATAGGCAATGAGCAGTTCTTC. This translates into CASSQRAGPGGIGNEQFF. The whole variable domain, remainder taken from reference TRBV7-8 and TRBJ2-1, is GAGVSQSPRYKVAKRGQDVALRCDPISGHVSLFWYQQALGQGPEFLTYFQNEAQLDKSGLPSDRFFAERPEGSVSTLKIQRTQQEDSAVYLCASSQRAGPGGIGNEQFFGPGTRLTVL.